This TCR beta chain was documented in a study of metastatic and nonmetastatic thyroid tumors. For the study at large: Blood and tumor or nodule tissue repertoires from malignant and benign thyroid patients were compared.

Overall study findings and caveats: Significantly higher TCR beta diversity was reportedly seen in malignant thyroid tumors than benign nodules, in blood and tumor.

This CDR3 spans 13 amino acids. The germline V gene encodes CDR1 MDHEN and CDR2 SYDVKM. The V and J ends lost 6 bases and 0 bases respectively, with 8 bases between them. This clone was observed many times. Its specificity is not known. Different DNA sequences within this sample yield the same CDR3. Original analysis: What underpinned the distant-metastasis classifier for papillary thyroid cancer was the set of CDR3 differences across clinicopathological groups. TCRdb re-clonotyped the PCR reads via MiXCR. The V and J calls were not made by the authors but by TCRdb's processing. The table has around 50,000 clones, approximately 20% seen once; the top ten hold under 4%. Every patient was untreated before thyroid surgery.

The chain is built from TRBV28 and TRBJ1-1; D ambiguous. The sequence was collected from a male donor with papillary thyroid cancer or a benign thyroid nodule (not recorded which). Some clones in this sample may be carry-over from other donors' samples. The sample comprised blood. The chain's CDR3 is CASRPLMNTEAFF. The CDR3 DNA reads TGTGCCAGCAGGCCTTTGATGAACACTGAAGCTTTCTTT.